The next 20 T cell receptor beta chains were all read from a single sample in a study of long-term antiretroviral therapy in people with HIV. The authors ran the immunoSEQ assay, v3.0, at survey level. Generated by immunoSEQ multiplex PCR, the TCRdb table keeps only in-frame clones and is missing some. Among about 24,000 clones listed, 80% to 85% were seen once. The sample here was unsorted PBMCs, taken 0.4 years after starting antiretroviral therapy. Receptors were obtained from a man aged 50-59 years with HIV.

V gene TRBV5-1 combines with J gene TRBJ2-5, with D possibly matching TRBD1 (8 bases). The CDR3 has 17 amino acids. Trimming removed 4 bases from V and 3 bases from J, with 22 bases in between. The germline CDR1 and CDR2 sequences are SGHRS and YFSETQ. CDR3 residues: CASSPLTGGVLEETQYF. CDR3 coding DNA: TGCGCCAGCAGCCCCCTTACAGGGGGGGTCCTTGAAGAGACCCAGTACTTC.

This rearrangement joins TRBV30 to TRBJ1-1; no definite D call. The germline gives CDR1 GTSNPN, CDR2 SVGIG (reference sequence). The CDR3 runs 13 residues. V lost 3 bases and J lost 1, with 9 bases in between. As DNA, the CDR3 is TGTGCCTGGAGCCGCCCGCCGAACACTGAAGCTTTCTTT. Amino acid sequence: CAWSRPPNTEAFF.

The rearrangement joins TRBV5-1 to TRBJ2-7; 8 bases are a match to TRBD1. Germline V gene lookup returns CDR1 SGHRS and CDR2 YFSETQ. Trimming removed 0 bases from V and 4 bases from J; junction bases left unmatched: 9. The CDR3 length is 16 residues. CDR3 coding DNA: TGCGCCAGCAGCTTGGGGGCGACAGGGGAGACGTACGAGCAGTACTTC. Its protein product is CASSLGATGETYEQYF.

CDR3 protein: CASSPSSGPYGYTF. The DNA of the CDR3 is TGTGCCAGCAGCCCATCATCAGGGCCCTATGGCTACACCTTC. The chain uses TRBV16 and TRBJ1-2, with D possibly being TRBD1 (5 bases). The length of the CDR3 is 14 residues. In germline, CDR1 is KGHSY, CDR2 FQNENV. The V gene lost 4 bases and the J gene lost 4 bases, with 13 bases spanning the gap.

V is TRBV6-1 and J is TRBJ1-1, with D hard to call. The CDR3 is made up of 14 amino acids. V lost 3 bases to trimming and J lost 0 bases, with 8 bases between them. Germline V CDR1 and CDR2: MNHNS, SASEGT. CDR3 coding DNA: TGTGCCAGCAGTGACAGCCCAATGAACACTGAAGCTTTCTTT. As protein: CASSDSPMNTEAFF.

The chain couples TRBV11-2 to TRBJ1-1; D is unclear. Trimming took off 2 bases at V and 2 bases at J, with 9 bases between the two ends. The CDR3 contains 14 residues. The germline gives CDR1 SGHAT, CDR2 FQNNGV. CDR3 bases: TGTGCCAGCAGCTTAATCAGTTCTAACACTGAAGCTTTCTTT. Protein sequence: CASSLISSNTEAFF.

The V gene is TRBV19, the J gene TRBJ1-3; the match to TRBD1 covers 8 bases. This CDR3 has 16 amino acids. The junction had 6 bases not matched to a gene; V was cut back by 5 bases and J by 0 bases. From germline, CDR1 is LNHDA and CDR2 SQIVND (reference sequence). For the CDR3, the DNA is TGTGCCAGTAGTCCCTGGGACAGGAGCTCTGGAAACACCATATATTTT. Translated, it gives CASSPWDRSSGNTIYF.

V is TRBV7-2 and J is TRBJ1-5; no reliable D call. Germline V gene sequence: CDR1 SGHTA, CDR2 FQGNSA. There are 12 residues in the CDR3. V shed 2 bases and J shed 9 bases, with 8 bases lying between them. For the CDR3, the DNA is TGTGCCAGCAGCTTACCAGTCTCGCCCCAGCATTTT. The encoded protein is CASSLPVSPQHF.

The genes are TRBV5-1 and TRBJ2-2; 11 bases line up with TRBD1. The CDR3 consists of 15 residues. Trimming cost V 4 bases and J 5 bases; bases outside gene matches: 4. Germline V gene data show CDR1 as SGHRS and CDR2 as YFSETQ. CDR3 nucleotide sequence: TGCGCCAGCAGCGGGGGACAGGGGGAAACCGGGGAGCTGTTTTTT. This translates into CASSGGQGETGELFF.

The chain employs TRBV29-1 and TRBJ2-5; TRBD2 aligns across 12 bases. This CDR3 has 13 amino acids. V trimming: 6 bases; J trimming: 2 bases; junction bases outside the gene matches: 1. In germline, CDR1 is SQVTM, CDR2 ANQGSEA. The CDR3 region has the DNA TGCAGCGTACTAGCGGGGGGACAAGAGACCCAGTACTTC. Amino acids: CSVLAGGQETQYF.

This chain uses TRBV14 with TRBJ2-1; the D is unclear. Trimming stripped 5 bases from V and 7 bases from J, with 21 bases between. Germline V CDR1 and CDR2: SGHDN, FVKESK. This CDR3 is 16 amino acids long. In DNA, the CDR3 is TGTGCCAGCAGCTCCCTTGGCTTCACCTCTGATAATGAGCAGTTCTTC. Translating gives CASSSLGFTSDNEQFF.

The DNA of the CDR3 is TGCGCCAGCAGTAAAGAGAGGGTCCAGGGGTACATGAACACTGAAGCTTTCTTT. Translating gives CASSKERVQGYMNTEAFF. This chain connects TRBV5-1 to TRBJ1-1, with a weak D call TRBD1 (6 bases). Per germline, CDR1 SGHRS and CDR2 YFSETQ. This CDR3 is built from 18 residues. V was cut by 5 bases and J by 0 bases, with 23 bases left in between.

The rearrangement links TRBV19 to TRBJ1-6; D remains ambiguous. Germline values: CDR1 LNHDA, CDR2 SQIVND (reference sequence). Trimming left V 0 bases short and J 7 bases short, with 10 bases between. This CDR3 is 15 amino acids long. In DNA form, the CDR3 reads TGTGCCAGTAGTATAGAGGCCGGCCTAAATTCACCCCTCCACTTT. Translating it yields CASSIEAGLNSPLHF.

The rearrangement uses TRBV5-1 and TRBJ1-3; D is unclear. The CDR3 length is 12 residues. Trimming shortened V by 0 bases and J by 4 bases, and 2 bases separated the two germline ends. Germline CDR1 is SGHRS and CDR2 is YFSETQ. The CDR3 DNA reads TGCGCCAGCAGCTTGGAAGGAAACACCATATATTTT. This sequence encodes CASSLEGNTIYF.

This chain links TRBV2 with TRBJ2-7; D uncertain. The CDR3 extends over 15 amino acids. From germline, CDR1 is SNHLY and CDR2 FYNNEI. The germline V and J ends were trimmed by 3 bases and 6 bases, with 18 bases remaining between them. The CDR3 region is CASSDLRRLGSEQYF. CDR3 nucleotide sequence: TGTGCCAGCAGTGATCTAAGGCGTCTTGGTTCCGAGCAGTACTTC.

V usage is TRBV27 and J usage is TRBJ1-2; D is possibly TRBD1 (5 bases). CDR3 size: 16 residues. In germline, CDR1 is MNHEY, CDR2 SMNVEV (reference sequence). Trimming took off 5 bases at V and 1 base at J, with 17 bases between the two ends. CDR3 sequence: CASSPSSGTLNYGYTF. CDR3 DNA: TGTGCCAGCAGTCCCTCCTCAGGGACCCTTAACTATGGCTACACCTTC.

The rearrangement joins TRBV18 to TRBJ1-5; D unclear. Germline values: CDR1 KGHSH, CDR2 LQKENI. Trimming pared 1 base from V and 5 bases from J, leaving 9 bases between. This CDR3 is 14 amino acids long. The CDR3: CASSPQSADQPQHF. The CDR3 DNA sequence: TGTGCCAGCTCACCACAGTCAGCTGATCAGCCCCAGCATTTT.

V usage is TRBV15 and J usage is TRBJ1-1; D is uncertain. Germline CDR1 reads LNHNV; CDR2 reads YYDKDF (reference sequence). Trimming stripped 9 bases from V and 2 bases from J, with 13 bases between. The CDR3 totals 13 residues. This chain's CDR3 is CATESGLNTEAFF. Written as DNA, the CDR3 is TGTGCCACGGAGTCAGGCCTCAACACTGAAGCTTTCTTT.

This clone appeared once. The chain combines TRBV7-9 with TRBJ1-2, with D possibly being TRBD1 (6 bases). The V and J ends lost 6 bases and 1 base respectively, with 15 bases between them. This CDR3 has 15 residues. Germline-derived CDR1 and CDR2 are SEHNR and FQNEAQ (reference sequence). The chain's CDR3 is CASRRTAGRNYGYTF. CDR3 DNA sequence: TGTGCCAGCAGGCGGACAGCGGGGCGTAACTATGGCTACACCTTC. Full variable domain (remainder filled in from reference TRBV7-9 and TRBJ1-2): DTGVSQNPRHKITKRGQNVTFRCDPISEHNRLYWYRQTLGQGPEFLTYFQNEAQLEKSRLLSDRFSAERPKGSFSTLEIQRTEQGDSAMYLCASRRTAGRNYGYTFGSGTRLTVV.

The chain links TRBV2 to TRBJ2-2; perhaps TRBD2 as D (7 bases). The CDR3 loop spans 14 amino acids. CDR1 SNHLY and CDR2 FYNNEI come from the germline V gene. Trimming pared 9 bases from V and 0 bases from J, leaving 11 bases between. The CDR3 reads CASGGGSNTGELFF. In nucleotides, the CDR3 is TGTGCCAGTGGCGGGGGCTCGAACACCGGGGAGCTGTTTTTT. Full variable domain (missing parts from reference TRBV2 and TRBJ2-2): EPEVTQTPSHQVTQMGQEVILRCVPISNHLYFYWYRQILGQKVEFLVSFYNNEISEKSEIFDDQFSVERPDGSNFTLKIRSTKLEDSAMYFCASGGGSNTGELFFGEGSRLTVL.